This T cell receptor (beta chain) stems from a study of cytomegalovirus exposure and HLA in healthy donors. The PCR had 60 Vbeta and 13 Jbeta primers. Profiling relied on immunoSEQ multiplex PCR, and the TCRdb table lists in-frame clones only, not all of them. The sample lists under 85,000 clones; around 79% were seen once. This clonotype was obtained from a middle-aged woman in good health and CMV-seropositive. Material: PBMCs.

Here the CDR3 DNA reads TGTGCCACCAGCAGATCTTTTCGGGGACAGGGGTCCGTGGGTAGCAATCAGCCCCAGCATTTT. Translation: CATSRSFRGQGSVGSNQPQHF. V is TRBV15 and J is TRBJ1-5; TRBD1 aligns across 10 bases. The V segment lost 2 bases and the J segment 0 bases; nucleotides outside the gene matches: 16. CDR3 size: 21 residues. Per the germline V gene, CDR1 is LNHNV and CDR2 is YYDKDF (reference sequence).